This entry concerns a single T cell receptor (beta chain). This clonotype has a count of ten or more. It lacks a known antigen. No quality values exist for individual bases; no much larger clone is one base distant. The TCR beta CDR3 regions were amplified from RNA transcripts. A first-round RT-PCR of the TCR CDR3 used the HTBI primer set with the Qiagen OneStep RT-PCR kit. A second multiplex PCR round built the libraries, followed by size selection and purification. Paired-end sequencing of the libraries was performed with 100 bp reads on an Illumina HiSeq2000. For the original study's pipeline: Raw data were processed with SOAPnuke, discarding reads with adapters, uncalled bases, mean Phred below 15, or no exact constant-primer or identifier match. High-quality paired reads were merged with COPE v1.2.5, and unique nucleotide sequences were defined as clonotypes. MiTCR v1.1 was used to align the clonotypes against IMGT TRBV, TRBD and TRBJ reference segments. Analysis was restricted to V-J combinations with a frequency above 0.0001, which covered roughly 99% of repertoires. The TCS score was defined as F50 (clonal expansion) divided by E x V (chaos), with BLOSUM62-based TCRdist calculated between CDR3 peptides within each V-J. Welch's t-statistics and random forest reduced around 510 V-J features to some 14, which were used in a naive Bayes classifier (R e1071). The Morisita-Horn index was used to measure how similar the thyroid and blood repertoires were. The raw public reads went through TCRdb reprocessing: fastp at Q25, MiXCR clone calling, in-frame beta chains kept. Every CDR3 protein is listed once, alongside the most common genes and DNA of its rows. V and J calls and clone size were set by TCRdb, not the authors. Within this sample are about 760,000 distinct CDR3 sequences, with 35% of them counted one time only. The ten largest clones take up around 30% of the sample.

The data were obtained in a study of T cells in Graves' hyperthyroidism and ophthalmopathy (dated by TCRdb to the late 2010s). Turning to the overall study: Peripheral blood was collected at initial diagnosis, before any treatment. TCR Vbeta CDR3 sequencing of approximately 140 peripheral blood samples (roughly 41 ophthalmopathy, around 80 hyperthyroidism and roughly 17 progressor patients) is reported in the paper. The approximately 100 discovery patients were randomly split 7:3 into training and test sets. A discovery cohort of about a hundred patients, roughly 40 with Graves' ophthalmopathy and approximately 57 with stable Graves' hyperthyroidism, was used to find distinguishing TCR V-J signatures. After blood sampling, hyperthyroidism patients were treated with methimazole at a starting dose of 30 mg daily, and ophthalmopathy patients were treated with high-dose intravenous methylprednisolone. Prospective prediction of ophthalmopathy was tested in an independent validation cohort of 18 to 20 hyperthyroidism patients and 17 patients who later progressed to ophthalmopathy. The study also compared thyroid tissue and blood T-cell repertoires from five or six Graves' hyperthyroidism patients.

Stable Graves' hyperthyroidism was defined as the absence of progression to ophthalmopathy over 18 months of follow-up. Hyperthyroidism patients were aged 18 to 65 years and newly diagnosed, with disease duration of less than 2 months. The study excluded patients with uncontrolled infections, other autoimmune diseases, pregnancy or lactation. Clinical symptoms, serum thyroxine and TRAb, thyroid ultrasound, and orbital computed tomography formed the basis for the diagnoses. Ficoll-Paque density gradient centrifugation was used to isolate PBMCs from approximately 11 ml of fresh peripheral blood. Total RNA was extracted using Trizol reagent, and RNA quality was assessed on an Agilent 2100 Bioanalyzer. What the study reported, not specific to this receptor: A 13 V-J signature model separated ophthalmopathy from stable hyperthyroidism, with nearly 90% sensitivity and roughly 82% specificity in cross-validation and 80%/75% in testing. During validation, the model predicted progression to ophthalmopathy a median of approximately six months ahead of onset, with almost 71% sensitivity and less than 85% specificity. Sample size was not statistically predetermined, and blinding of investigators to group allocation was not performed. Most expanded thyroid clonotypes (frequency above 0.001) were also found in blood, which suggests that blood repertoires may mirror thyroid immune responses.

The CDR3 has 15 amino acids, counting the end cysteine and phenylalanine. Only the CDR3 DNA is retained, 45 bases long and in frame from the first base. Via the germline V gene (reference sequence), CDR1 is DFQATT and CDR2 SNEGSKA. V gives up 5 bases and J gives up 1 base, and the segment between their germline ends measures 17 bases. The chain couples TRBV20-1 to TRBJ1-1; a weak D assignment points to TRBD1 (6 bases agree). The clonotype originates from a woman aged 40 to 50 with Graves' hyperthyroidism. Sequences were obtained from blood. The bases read TGCAGTGCTTCTGACCGCCGGACAGAGAACACTGAAGCTTTCTTT. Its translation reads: CSASDRRTENTEAFF.